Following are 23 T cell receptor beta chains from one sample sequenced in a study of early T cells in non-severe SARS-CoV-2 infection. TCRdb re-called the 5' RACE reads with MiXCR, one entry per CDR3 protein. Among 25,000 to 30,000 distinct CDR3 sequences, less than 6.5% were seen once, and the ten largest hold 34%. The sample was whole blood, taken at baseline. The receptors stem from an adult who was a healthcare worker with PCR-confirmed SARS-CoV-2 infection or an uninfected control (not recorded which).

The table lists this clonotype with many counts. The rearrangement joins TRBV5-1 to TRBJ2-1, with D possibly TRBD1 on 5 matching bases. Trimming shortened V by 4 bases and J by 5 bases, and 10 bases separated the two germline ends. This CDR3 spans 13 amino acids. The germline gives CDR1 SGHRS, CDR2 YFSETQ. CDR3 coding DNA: TGCGCCAGCAGCACGGACAACGACAATGAGCAGTTCTTC. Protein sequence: CASSTDNDNEQFF.

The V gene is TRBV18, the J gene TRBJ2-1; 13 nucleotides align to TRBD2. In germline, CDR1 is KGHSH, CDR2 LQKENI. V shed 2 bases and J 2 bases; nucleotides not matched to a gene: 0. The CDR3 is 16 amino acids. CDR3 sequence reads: CASSPGLAGAYNEQFF. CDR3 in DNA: TGTGCCAGCTCACCAGGACTAGCGGGAGCCTACAATGAGCAGTTCTTC.

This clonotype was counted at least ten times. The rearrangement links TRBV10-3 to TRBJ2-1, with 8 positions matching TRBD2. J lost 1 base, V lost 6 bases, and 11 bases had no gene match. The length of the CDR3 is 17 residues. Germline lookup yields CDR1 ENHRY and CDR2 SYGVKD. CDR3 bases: TGTGCCATCAGCGATGGTGGGAGCGGGAGATCCTACAATGAGCAGTTCTTC. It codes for CAISDGGSGRSYNEQFF.

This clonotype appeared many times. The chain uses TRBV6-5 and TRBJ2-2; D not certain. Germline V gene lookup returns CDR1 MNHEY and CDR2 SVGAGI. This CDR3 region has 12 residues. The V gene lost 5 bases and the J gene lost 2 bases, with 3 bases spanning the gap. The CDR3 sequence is CASSINTGELFF. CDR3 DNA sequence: TGTGCCAGCAGTATTAACACCGGGGAGCTGTTTTTT.

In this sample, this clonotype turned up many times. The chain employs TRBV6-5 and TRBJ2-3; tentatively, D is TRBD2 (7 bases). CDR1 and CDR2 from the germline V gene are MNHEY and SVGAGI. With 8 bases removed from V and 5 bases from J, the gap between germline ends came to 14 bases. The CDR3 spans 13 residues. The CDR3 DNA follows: TGTGCCAGCTGGGCGGGGGCGGGAGATACGCAGTATTTT. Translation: CASWAGAGDTQYF.

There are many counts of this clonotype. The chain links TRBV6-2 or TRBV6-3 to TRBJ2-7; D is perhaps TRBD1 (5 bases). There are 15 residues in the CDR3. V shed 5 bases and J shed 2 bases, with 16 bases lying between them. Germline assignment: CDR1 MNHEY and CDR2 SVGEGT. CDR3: CASSLRRQFPYEQYF. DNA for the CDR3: TGTGCCAGCAGTCTCCGACGACAGTTTCCCTACGAGCAGTACTTC.

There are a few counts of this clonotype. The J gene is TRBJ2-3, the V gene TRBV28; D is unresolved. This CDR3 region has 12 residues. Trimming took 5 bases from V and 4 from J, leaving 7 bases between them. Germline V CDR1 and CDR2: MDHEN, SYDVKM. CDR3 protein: CASSPQSDTQYF. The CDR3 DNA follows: TGTGCCAGCAGTCCTCAATCAGATACGCAGTATTTT.

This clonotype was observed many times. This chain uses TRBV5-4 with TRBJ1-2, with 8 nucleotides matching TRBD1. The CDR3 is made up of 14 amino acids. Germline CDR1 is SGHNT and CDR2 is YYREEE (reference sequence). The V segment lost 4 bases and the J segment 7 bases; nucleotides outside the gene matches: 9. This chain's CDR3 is CASSQRTGLSGYTF. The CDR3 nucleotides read TGTGCCAGCAGCCAGAGGACAGGGTTGTCTGGCTACACCTTC.

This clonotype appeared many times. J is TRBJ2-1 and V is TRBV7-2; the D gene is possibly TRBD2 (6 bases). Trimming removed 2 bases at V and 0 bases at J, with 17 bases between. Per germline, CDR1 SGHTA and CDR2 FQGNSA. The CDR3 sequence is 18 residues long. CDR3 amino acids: CASSLTNPGGPSYNEQFF. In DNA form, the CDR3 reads TGTGCCAGCAGCTTAACTAACCCCGGGGGTCCCTCCTACAATGAGCAGTTCTTC.

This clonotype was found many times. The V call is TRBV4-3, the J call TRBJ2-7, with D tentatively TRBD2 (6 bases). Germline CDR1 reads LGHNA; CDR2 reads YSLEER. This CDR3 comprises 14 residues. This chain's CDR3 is CAGHPGDLSYEQYF. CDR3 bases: TGCGCAGGGCACCCGGGGGACCTATCCTACGAGCAGTACTTC.

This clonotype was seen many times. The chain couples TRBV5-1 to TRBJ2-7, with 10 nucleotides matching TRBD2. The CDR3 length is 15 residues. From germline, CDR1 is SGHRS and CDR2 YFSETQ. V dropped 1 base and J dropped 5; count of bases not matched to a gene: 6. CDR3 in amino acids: CASSLMLAGADEQYF. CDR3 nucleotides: TGCGCCAGCAGCTTGATGCTAGCGGGAGCCGACGAGCAGTACTTC.

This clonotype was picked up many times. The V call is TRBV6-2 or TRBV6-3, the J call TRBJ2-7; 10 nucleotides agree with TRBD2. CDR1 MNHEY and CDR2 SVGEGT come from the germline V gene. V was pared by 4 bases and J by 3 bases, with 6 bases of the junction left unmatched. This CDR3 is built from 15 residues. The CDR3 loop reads CASSSASGGFYEQYF. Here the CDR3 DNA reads TGTGCCAGCAGTTCCGCTAGCGGGGGCTTCTACGAGCAGTACTTC.

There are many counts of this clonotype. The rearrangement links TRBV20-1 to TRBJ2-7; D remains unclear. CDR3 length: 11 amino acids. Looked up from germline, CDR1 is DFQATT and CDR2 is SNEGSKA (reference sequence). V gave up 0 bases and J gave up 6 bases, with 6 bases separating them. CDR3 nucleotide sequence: TGCAGTGCTAGAGATTTGGGCGAGCAGTACTTC. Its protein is CSARDLGEQYF.

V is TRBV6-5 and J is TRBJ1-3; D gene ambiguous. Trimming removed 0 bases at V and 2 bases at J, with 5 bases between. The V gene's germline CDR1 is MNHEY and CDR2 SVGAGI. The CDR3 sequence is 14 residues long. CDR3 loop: CASSYSITGNTIYF. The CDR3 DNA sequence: TGTGCCAGCAGTTACTCGATTACTGGAAACACCATATATTTT.

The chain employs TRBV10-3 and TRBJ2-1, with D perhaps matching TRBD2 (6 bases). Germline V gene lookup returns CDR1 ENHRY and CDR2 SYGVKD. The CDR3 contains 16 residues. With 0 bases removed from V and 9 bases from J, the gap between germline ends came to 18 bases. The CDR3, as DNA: TGTGCCATCAGTGAGTCGCTGCGACTAGGGGTAGGTGAGCAGTTCTTC. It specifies CAISESLRLGVGEQFF.

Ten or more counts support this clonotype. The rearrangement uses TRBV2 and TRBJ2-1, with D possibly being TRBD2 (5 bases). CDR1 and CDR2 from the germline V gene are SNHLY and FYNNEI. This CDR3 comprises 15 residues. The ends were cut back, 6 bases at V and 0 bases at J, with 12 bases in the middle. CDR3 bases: TGTGCCAGCAGCCGGGATTACAGCTCCTACAATGAGCAGTTCTTC. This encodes CASSRDYSSYNEQFF.

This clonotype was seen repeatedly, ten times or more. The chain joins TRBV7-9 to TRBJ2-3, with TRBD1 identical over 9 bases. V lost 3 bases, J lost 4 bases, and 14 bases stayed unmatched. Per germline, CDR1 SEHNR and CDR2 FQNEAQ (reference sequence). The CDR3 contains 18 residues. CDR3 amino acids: CASSFPIPGQGGADTQYF. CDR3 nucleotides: TGTGCCAGCAGCTTCCCTATACCGGGACAGGGAGGTGCAGATACGCAGTATTTT.

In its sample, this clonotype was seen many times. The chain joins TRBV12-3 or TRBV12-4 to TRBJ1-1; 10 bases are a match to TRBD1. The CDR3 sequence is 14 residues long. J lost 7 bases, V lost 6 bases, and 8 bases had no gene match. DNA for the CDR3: TGTGCCAGCAGAATCGGGACAGGGGTGGATGAAGCTTTCTTT. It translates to CASRIGTGVDEAFF.

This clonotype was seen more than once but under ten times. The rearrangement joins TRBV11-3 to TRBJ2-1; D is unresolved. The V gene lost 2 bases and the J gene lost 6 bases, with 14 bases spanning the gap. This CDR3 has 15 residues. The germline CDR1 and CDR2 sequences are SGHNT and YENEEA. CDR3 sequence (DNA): TGTGCCAGCAGCTTATTTAGTTGGTTGTTCAATGAGCAGTTCTTC. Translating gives CASSLFSWLFNEQFF.

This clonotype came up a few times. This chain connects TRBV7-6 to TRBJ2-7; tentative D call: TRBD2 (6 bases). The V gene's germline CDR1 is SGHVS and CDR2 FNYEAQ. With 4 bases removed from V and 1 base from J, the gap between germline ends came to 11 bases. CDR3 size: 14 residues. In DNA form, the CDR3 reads TGTGCCAGCAGCTCGGGAGTAGGGTCCTACGAGCAGTACTTC. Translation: CASSSGVGSYEQYF. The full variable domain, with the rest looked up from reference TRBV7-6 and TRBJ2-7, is GAGVSQSPRYKVTKRGQDVALRCDPISGHVSLYWYRQALGQGPEFLTYFNYEAQQDKSGLPNDRFSAERPEGSISTLTIQRTEQRDSAMYRCASSSGVGSYEQYFGPGTRLTVT.

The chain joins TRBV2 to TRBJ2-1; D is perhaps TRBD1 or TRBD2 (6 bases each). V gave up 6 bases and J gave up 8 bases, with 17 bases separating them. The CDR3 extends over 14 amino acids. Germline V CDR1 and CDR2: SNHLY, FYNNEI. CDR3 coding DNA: TGTGCCAGCAGAGCTTTAGTGGGGGGCGATGAGCAGTTCTTC. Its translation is CASRALVGGDEQFF.

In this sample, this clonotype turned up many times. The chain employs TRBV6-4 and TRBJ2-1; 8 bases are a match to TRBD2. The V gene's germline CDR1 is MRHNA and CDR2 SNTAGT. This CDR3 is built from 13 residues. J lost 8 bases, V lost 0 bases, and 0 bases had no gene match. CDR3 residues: CASSDSAGDEQFF. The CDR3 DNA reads TGTGCCAGCAGTGACTCAGCGGGGGATGAGCAGTTCTTC.

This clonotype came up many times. CDR3 nucleotides: TGTGCCAGCAGCGACCGTAGGGTCTCCGGGGAGCTGTTTTTT. It yields the protein CASSDRRVSGELFF. The genes are TRBV12-3 or TRBV12-4 and TRBJ2-2; D is undetermined. V shed 6 bases and J shed 6 bases, with 14 bases lying between them. The CDR3 covers 14 residues.